This paragraph covers one TCR beta chain sequence. The sample belongs to a study of blood T cell repertoires in COVID-19. The CDR3 consists of 15 residues. Unmatched junction bases numbered 11, after V lost 6 bases and J lost 7 bases. CDR1 is MNHEY and CDR2 is SMNVEV in the germline V gene (reference sequence). TCRdb's table, derived via immunoSEQ multiplex PCR, lists solely in-frame clones and lacks some. The sample records 150,000 to 200,000 clones, around 82% being singletons. Sequenced sample: PBMCs or T cells enriched from blood (not recorded which). The chain joins TRBV27 to TRBJ2-3; TRBD2 matches 9 bases. The sequence was obtained from a woman aged 45-65 years with acute COVID-19. The CDR3 DNA is TGTGCCAGCAGCCCCGCGGGGGGGGTTGGGTATACGCAGTATTTT. Protein sequence: CASSPAGGVGYTQYF.